This TCR beta chain came from a study of Graves' ophthalmopathy and Graves' hyperthyroidism. Study background: If no ophthalmopathy appeared within 18 months of follow-up, hyperthyroidism was termed stable. Study-wide points: Ophthalmopathy cases were distinguished from stable hyperthyroidism by a 13-signature model, reaching 85% to 90% sensitivity and approximately 81% specificity.

Excluded were patients with other autoimmune diseases, uncontrolled infections, pregnancy or lactation. Researchers took RNA transcripts and amplified TCR beta CDR3 regions from them. The authors performed first-round RT-PCR with HTBI primers and then a second-round multiplex PCR. TCRdb redid the calling of the multiplex PCR reads with MiXCR, one entry per CDR3 protein. The sample yields 900,000 to 1,200,000 distinct CDR3 sequences, 35% to 45% seen once. The V segment lost 6 bases and the J segment 6 bases; nucleotides outside the gene matches: 10. Germline V gene lookup returns CDR1 LNHDA and CDR2 SQIVND (reference sequence). The CDR3 covers 14 residues. In this sample, this clonotype turned up a few times. Its antigen is unidentified.

The source of this sequence is an adult man with Graves' hyperthyroidism. Sequencing was carried out using peripheral blood or thyroid tissue (not recorded which). The J gene is TRBJ1-2, the V gene TRBV19; 7 positions match TRBD1. CDR3 DNA sequence: TGTGCCAGTAGCGAGACAGGGAGATGGGATGGCTACACCTTC. It specifies CASSETGRWDGYTF.